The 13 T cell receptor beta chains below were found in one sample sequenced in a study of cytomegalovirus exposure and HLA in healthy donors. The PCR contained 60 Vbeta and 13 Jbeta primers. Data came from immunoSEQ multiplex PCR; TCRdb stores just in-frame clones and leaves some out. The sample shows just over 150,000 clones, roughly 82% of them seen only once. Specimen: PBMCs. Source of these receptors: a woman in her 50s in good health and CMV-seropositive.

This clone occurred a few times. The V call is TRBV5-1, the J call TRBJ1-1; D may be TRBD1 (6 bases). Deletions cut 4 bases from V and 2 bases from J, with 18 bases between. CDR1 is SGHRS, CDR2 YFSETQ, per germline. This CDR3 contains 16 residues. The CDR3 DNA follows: TGCGCCAGCAGCGGAACTTACAGGGTAGTAAACACTGAAGCTTTCTTT. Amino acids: CASSGTYRVVNTEAFF.

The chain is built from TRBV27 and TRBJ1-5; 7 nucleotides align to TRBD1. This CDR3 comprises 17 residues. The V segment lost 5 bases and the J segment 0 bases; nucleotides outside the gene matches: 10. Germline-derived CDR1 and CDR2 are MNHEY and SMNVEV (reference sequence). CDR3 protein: CASSHRGTDHSNQPQHF. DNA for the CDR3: TGTGCCAGCAGTCATCGAGGGACAGACCATAGCAATCAGCCCCAGCATTTT.

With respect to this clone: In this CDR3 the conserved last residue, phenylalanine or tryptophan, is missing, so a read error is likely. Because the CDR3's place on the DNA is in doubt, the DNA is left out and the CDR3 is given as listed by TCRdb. CDR3 sequence reads: CASSPGHPV. This chain connects TRBV4-2 to TRBJ1-2; the DNA was not compared with TRBD1, the D call given in the table. The CDR3 spans 9 residues, counting both ends. Germline lookup yields CDR1 LGHNA and CDR2 YNFKEQ.

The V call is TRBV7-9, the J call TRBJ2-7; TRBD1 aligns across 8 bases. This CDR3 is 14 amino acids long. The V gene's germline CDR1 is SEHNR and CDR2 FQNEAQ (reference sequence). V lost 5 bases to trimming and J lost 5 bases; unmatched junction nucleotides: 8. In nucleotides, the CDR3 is TGTGCCAGCAGCCGATGGACAGGGACTGACGAGCAGTACTTC. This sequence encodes CASSRWTGTDEQYF.

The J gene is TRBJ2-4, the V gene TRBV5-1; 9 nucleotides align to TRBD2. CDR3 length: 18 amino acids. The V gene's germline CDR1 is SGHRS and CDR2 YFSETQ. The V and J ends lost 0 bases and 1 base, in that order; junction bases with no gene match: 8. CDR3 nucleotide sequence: TGCGCCAGCAGCTTGGGTAGCGGGGGACCTATTGCCAAAAACATTCAGTACTTC. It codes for CASSLGSGGPIAKNIQYF. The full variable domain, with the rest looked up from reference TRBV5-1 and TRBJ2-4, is KAGVTQTPRYLIKTRGQQVTLSCSPISGHRSVSWYQQTPGQGLQFLFEYFSETQRNKGNFPGRFSGRQFSNSRSEMNVSTLELGDSALYLCASSLGSGGPIAKNIQYFGAGTRLSVL.

This CDR3 is CATPLDSIPYEQYF. CDR3 nucleotide sequence: TGCGCCACCCCGCTTGACAGTATCCCCTACGAGCAGTACTTC. This chain joins TRBV10-1 and TRBJ2-7; D perhaps matches TRBD1 (5 bases). The germline V gene encodes CDR1 WNHNN and CDR2 SYGVQD (reference sequence). V lost 10 bases and J 2 bases, leaving 18 bases between the germline ends. This CDR3 comprises 14 residues.

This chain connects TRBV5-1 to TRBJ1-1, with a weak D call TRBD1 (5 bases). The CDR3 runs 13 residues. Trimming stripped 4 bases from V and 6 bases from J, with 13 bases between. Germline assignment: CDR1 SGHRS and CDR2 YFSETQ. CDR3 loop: CASSRGGAPEAFF. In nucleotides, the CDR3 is TGCGCCAGCAGCCGGGGAGGGGCTCCTGAAGCTTTCTTT.

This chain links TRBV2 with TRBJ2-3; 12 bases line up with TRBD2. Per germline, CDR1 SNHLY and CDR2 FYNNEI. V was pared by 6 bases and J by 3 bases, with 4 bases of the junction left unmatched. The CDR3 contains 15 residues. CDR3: CASRTSGGLTDTQYF. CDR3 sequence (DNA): TGTGCCAGCAGGACTAGCGGGGGATTAACAGATACGCAGTATTTT.

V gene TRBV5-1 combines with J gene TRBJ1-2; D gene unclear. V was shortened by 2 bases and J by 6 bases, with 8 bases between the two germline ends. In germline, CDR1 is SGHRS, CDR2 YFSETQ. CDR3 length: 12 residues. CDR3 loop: CASSLGSDGYTF. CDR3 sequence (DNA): TGCGCCAGCAGCTTAGGTAGCGATGGCTACACCTTC.

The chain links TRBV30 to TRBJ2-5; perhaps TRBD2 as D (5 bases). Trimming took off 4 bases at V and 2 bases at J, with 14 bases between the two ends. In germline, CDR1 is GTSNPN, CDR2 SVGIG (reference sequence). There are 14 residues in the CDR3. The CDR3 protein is CAWNLAGIQETQYF. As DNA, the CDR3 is TGTGCCTGGAATCTTGCCGGGATTCAAGAGACCCAGTACTTC.

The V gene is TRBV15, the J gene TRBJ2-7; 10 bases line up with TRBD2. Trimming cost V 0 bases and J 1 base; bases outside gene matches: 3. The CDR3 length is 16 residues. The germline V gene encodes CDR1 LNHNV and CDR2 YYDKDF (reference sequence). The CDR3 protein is CATSRDSGGTSYEQYF. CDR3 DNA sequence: TGTGCCACCAGCAGAGATAGCGGGGGGACATCCTACGAGCAGTACTTC.

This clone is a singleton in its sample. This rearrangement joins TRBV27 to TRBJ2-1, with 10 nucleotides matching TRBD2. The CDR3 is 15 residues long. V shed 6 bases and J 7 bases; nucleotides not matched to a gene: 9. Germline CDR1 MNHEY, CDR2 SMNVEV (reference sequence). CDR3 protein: CASSSSGGARNEQFF. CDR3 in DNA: TGTGCCAGCAGCTCGAGCGGGGGGGCACGAAATGAGCAGTTCTTC.

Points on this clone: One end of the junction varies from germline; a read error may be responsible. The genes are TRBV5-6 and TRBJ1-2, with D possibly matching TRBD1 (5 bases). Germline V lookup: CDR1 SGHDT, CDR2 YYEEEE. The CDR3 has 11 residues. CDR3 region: CASSLDSKHQF. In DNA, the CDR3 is TGTGCCAGCAGCTTAGACAGTAAGCACCAATTC.